This passage covers 23 T cell receptor beta chains from one sample sequenced in a study of cytotoxic CD8 clonotypes in ibrutinib-treated CLL. Using immunoSEQ multiplex PCR, the repertoire was profiled, and TCRdb retains in-frame clones only, with some absent. This sample has about 250,000 clones, with under 80% found just once. Material: PBMCs, obtained after 24 months of ibrutinib treatment. The receptors stem from a human donor with chronic lymphocytic leukemia.

This chain uses TRBV11-3 with TRBJ2-5; TRBD1 agrees at 8 bases. CDR3 length: 14 residues. Germline V gene lookup returns CDR1 SGHNT and CDR2 YENEEA. With V trimmed by 2 bases and J by 5 bases, 4 bases remained unmatched. The CDR3 DNA reads TGTGCCAGCAGCTTAACAGGGGGTACGGAGACCCAGTACTTC. Translation gives CASSLTGGTETQYF.

The CDR3 reads CASRPGTGGYQPQHF. In DNA, the CDR3 is TGTGCCAGCAGACCCGGGACGGGAGGGTATCAGCCCCAGCATTTT. This sequence joins TRBV28 and TRBJ1-5, with D possibly matching TRBD1 (5 bases). Trimming left V 6 bases short and J 5 bases short, with 17 bases between. CDR1 and CDR2 (germline): MDHEN, SYDVKM. The CDR3 consists of 15 residues.

This chain joins TRBV7-2 and TRBJ2-7; D not certain. CDR1 SGHTA and CDR2 FQGNSA come from the germline V gene. This CDR3 spans 16 amino acids. V lost 3 bases and J 2 bases, leaving 17 bases between the germline ends. This CDR3 is CASSFSFTDIAYEQYF. CDR3 in DNA: TGTGCCAGCAGCTTCTCTTTCACGGATATAGCCTACGAGCAGTACTTC.

In its sample, this clone was seen a few times. The V call is TRBV28, the J call TRBJ1-5; D call uncertain. V gave up 2 bases and J gave up 0 bases, with 8 bases separating them. Germline V lookup: CDR1 MDHEN, CDR2 SYDVKM. CDR3 length: 15 amino acids. CDR3 residues: CASSLGLISNQPQHF. In DNA form, the CDR3 reads TGTGCCAGCAGTTTAGGGCTGATTAGCAATCAGCCCCAGCATTTT.

The J gene is TRBJ2-7, the V gene TRBV29-1; 7 bases line up with TRBD1. This CDR3 is 13 amino acids long. Germline trimming cut 5 bases from V and 2 bases from J; bases unmatched to any gene: 6. Germline loops: CDR1 SQVTM, CDR2 ANQGSEA. The CDR3 is CSVWTGDTYEQYF. The CDR3 DNA sequence: TGCAGCGTTTGGACAGGTGACACCTACGAGCAGTACTTC.

V gene TRBV2 combines with J gene TRBJ2-1; D is tentatively TRBD1 or TRBD2 (5 bases each). This CDR3 has 11 residues. Trimming removed 2 bases at V and 15 bases at J, with 11 bases between. Germline V lookup: CDR1 SNHLY, CDR2 FYNNEI. CDR3 amino acids: CASSEQRDGFF. CDR3 bases: TGTGCCAGCAGTGAACAACGGGACGGGTTCTTC. Looking up the rest from reference TRBV2 and TRBJ2-1 gives the full variable domain: EPEVTQTPSHQVTQMGQEVILRCVPISNHLYFYWYRQILGQKVEFLVSFYNNEISEKSEIFDDQFSVERPDGSNFTLKIRSTKLEDSAMYFCASSEQRDGFFGPGTRLTVL.

This rearrangement joins TRBV29-1 to TRBJ2-7; D not certain. CDR3 length: 13 amino acids. V lost 0 bases, J lost 3 bases, and 9 bases lay in between. Germline CDR1 is SQVTM and CDR2 is ANQGSEA. CDR3: CSVEDSEYYEQYF. CDR3 nucleotide sequence: TGCAGCGTTGAAGATTCGGAATACTACGAGCAGTACTTC.

The J gene is TRBJ2-7, the V gene TRBV27; the D gene is possibly TRBD2 (7 bases). The V gene lost 5 bases and the J gene lost 3 bases, with 8 bases spanning the gap. CDR3 length equals 12 residues. Germline assignment: CDR1 MNHEY and CDR2 SMNVEV (reference sequence). The CDR3 protein is CASSRGGYEQYF. The DNA of the CDR3 is TGTGCCAGCAGTAGGGGGGGCTACGAGCAGTACTTC.

This clone was detected a few times. The chain uses TRBV9 and TRBJ1-2, with no clear D. V shed 4 bases and J shed 7 bases, with 20 bases lying between them. CDR3 length: 15 residues. Per the germline V gene, CDR1 is SGDLS and CDR2 is YYNGEE. This chain's CDR3 is CASSPRHSVGFGYTF. CDR3 coding DNA: TGTGCCAGCAGCCCCCGGCATTCGGTAGGGTTTGGCTACACCTTC.

The sample holds a few counts of this clone. The chain employs TRBV7-9 and TRBJ1-2; D remains unclear. The V gene's germline CDR1 is SEHNR and CDR2 FQNEAQ (reference sequence). This CDR3 is built from 15 residues. V shed 3 bases and J shed 3 bases, with 14 bases lying between them. CDR3 nucleotides: TGTGCCAGCAGCTTCCCGGAGGGCAAGTACTATGGCTACACCTTC. Its translation: CASSFPEGKYYGYTF.

This chain connects TRBV11-1 to TRBJ2-5; unclear D gene. The CDR3 is 15 residues long. V was cut by 5 bases and J by 2 bases, with 15 bases left in between. CDR1 SGHAT and CDR2 FQDESV come from the germline V gene (reference sequence). The CDR3 loop reads CASSRGDNSQETQYF. The DNA of the CDR3 is TGTGCCAGCAGCAGAGGAGACAACAGTCAAGAGACCCAGTACTTC.

The chain has TRBV15 and TRBJ2-5, with TRBD1 matching 8 bases. V trimming: 5 bases; J trimming: 5 bases; junction bases outside the gene matches: 10. This CDR3 is 15 amino acids long. CDR1 and CDR2 from the germline V gene are LNHNV and YYDKDF (reference sequence). CDR3 region: CATSGTQGAWETQYF. Here the CDR3 DNA reads TGTGCCACCAGCGGGACTCAGGGGGCTTGGGAGACCCAGTACTTC.

The chain is built from TRBV29-1 and TRBJ1-2; possibly TRBD1 for D (6 bases). Trimming pared 6 bases from V and 2 bases from J, leaving 10 bases between. This CDR3 has 12 residues. Germline CDR1 SQVTM, CDR2 ANQGSEA. The CDR3 region has the DNA TGCAGCGTGACAGGCCCAAACTATGGCTACACCTTC. Translating gives CSVTGPNYGYTF.

This chain joins TRBV29-1 and TRBJ2-3; D uncertain. V lost 4 bases to trimming and J lost 1 base, with 12 bases between them. This CDR3 spans 14 amino acids. CDR1 and CDR2 (germline): SQVTM, ANQGSEA. CDR3 nucleotide sequence: TGCAGCGTTGTCGGCAGCCGGGGCACAGATACGCAGTATTTT. Protein product: CSVVGSRGTDTQYF.

The chain links TRBV9 to TRBJ2-2; D perhaps matches TRBD1 (6 bases). Germline-derived CDR1 and CDR2 are SGDLS and YYNGEE. The germline V and J ends were trimmed by 4 bases and 9 bases, with 13 bases remaining between them. CDR3 size: 13 residues. The CDR3 loop reads CASSTDRPRELFF. The CDR3 bases are TGTGCCAGCAGCACAGACAGGCCTAGGGAGCTGTTTTTT.

CDR3 loop: CASSLPPGHLAKNIQYF. CDR3 nucleotides: TGTGCCAGCAGCTTGCCACCGGGGCACCTAGCCAAAAACATTCAGTACTTC. The chain links TRBV5-6 to TRBJ2-4; D possibly uses TRBD1 or TRBD2 (5 bases each). Looked up from germline, CDR1 is SGHDT and CDR2 is YYEEEE. The CDR3 loop spans 17 amino acids. Trimming took 1 base from V and 0 from J, leaving 14 bases between them.

The chain combines TRBV6-1 with TRBJ2-6; possibly TRBD1 or TRBD2 for D (5 bases each). V was cut by 1 base and J by 4 bases, with 17 bases left in between. Germline V gives CDR1 MNHNS, CDR2 SASEGT. The CDR3 extends over 18 amino acids. This CDR3 is CASSEGRQRTPGANVLTF. The DNA for the CDR3 is TGTGCCAGCAGTGAAGGTAGACAGCGGACACCCGGGGCCAACGTCCTGACTTTC.

V usage is TRBV11-3 and J usage is TRBJ2-1; a possible D gene is TRBD2 (6 bases). CDR3 length: 15 residues. Deletions cut 1 base from V and 5 bases from J, with 12 bases between. CDR1 SGHNT and CDR2 YENEEA come from the germline V gene. The CDR3 loop reads CASSLGIAENNEQFF. DNA for the CDR3: TGTGCCAGCAGCTTAGGAATAGCGGAGAACAATGAGCAGTTCTTC. Using reference TRBV11-3 and TRBJ2-1 for the parts outside the CDR3, the full variable domain is EAGVVQSPRYKIIEKKQPVAFWCNPISGHNTLYWYLQNLGQGPELLIRYENEEAVDDSQLPKDRFSAERLKGVDSTLKIQPAELGDSAVYLCASSLGIAENNEQFFGPGTRLTVL.

The chain carries TRBV9 and TRBJ2-7, with D possibly matching TRBD1 (5 bases). From germline, CDR1 is SGDLS and CDR2 YYNGEE. Trimming removed 3 bases at V and 3 bases at J, with 16 bases between. CDR3 length: 15 amino acids. The CDR3 spells CASSAREAGIYEQYF. CDR3 coding DNA: TGTGCCAGCAGCGCGCGAGAGGCAGGGATCTACGAGCAGTACTTC.

The chain couples TRBV5-1 to TRBJ2-7; 8 nucleotides agree with TRBD1. CDR1 and CDR2 (germline): SGHRS, YFSETQ. The CDR3 runs 14 residues. J was trimmed by 4 bases and V by 0 bases; bases with no gene match: 3. CDR3 region: CASSLVGQGYEQYF. The CDR3 DNA reads as TGCGCCAGCAGCTTGGTCGGACAGGGATACGAGCAGTACTTC.

This clone was detected only once. The chain joins TRBV14 to TRBJ2-1; 9 positions match TRBD2. The CDR3 totals 16 residues. V trimming: 3 bases; J trimming: 6 bases; junction bases outside the gene matches: 9. Germline-derived CDR1 and CDR2 are SGHDN and FVKESK. The CDR3 coding sequence is TGTGCCAGCAGCCAGGTCCCGCGGGAGGGGGGCAATGAGCAGTTCTTC. Translation gives CASSQVPREGGNEQFF.

This clone was recorded a few times. The chain has TRBV6-5 and TRBJ1-4; weak D call: TRBD1 (5 bases). With 5 bases removed from V and 7 bases from J, the gap between germline ends came to 8 bases. In germline, CDR1 is MNHEY, CDR2 SVGAGI. This CDR3 has 12 amino acids. The CDR3 here is CASSRQGEKLFF. As DNA, the CDR3 is TGTGCCAGCAGTAGGCAGGGTGAAAAACTGTTTTTT.

The rearrangement links TRBV6-5 to TRBJ2-3; TRBD2 agrees at 9 bases. The V segment lost 6 bases and the J segment 10 bases; nucleotides outside the gene matches: 14. CDR3 length equals 15 residues. CDR1 is MNHEY and CDR2 is SVGAGI in the germline V gene. The CDR3 region is CASSPRGVAGEAQYF. The CDR3 nucleotides are TGTGCCAGCAGCCCCAGAGGGGTAGCGGGAGAAGCGCAGTATTTT.